This T cell receptor beta chain derives from a study of shared clonotypes between healthy human individuals. Study findings and constraints: Generation probability values for non-shared clonotypes were lower than those for clonotypes shared by all four donors.

The CDR3 spans 15 residues. Germline CDR1 reads SNHLY; CDR2 reads FYNNEI. The V gene end was trimmed by 2 bases and the J gene end by 4 bases; junction bases not matched to a gene: 3. TCRdb's table, derived via immunoSEQ multiplex PCR, lists solely in-frame clones and lacks some. This repertoire shows fewer than 150,000 clones, about 63% found once; its top ten account for approximately 25%. As concerns this clone: No antigen is known for it.

The rearrangement uses TRBV2 and TRBJ1-3; TRBD1 matches at 9 bases. The sequenced sample was memory CD8+ T cells sorted from blood. Subset denoted: CD45RO+ cells pooled with CCR7-negative TemRA cells. The clonotype was recovered from a woman aged 25-40 years in good health. DNA of the CDR3: TGTGCCAGCAGTGAACCCGGGACAGGGGGAAACACCATATATTTT. Translated: CASSEPGTGGNTIYF. The full variable domain, rest sourced from reference TRBV2 and TRBJ1-3, is EPEVTQTPSHQVTQMGQEVILRCVPISNHLYFYWYRQILGQKVEFLVSFYNNEISEKSEIFDDQFSVERPDGSNFTLKIRSTKLEDSAMYFCASSEPGTGGNTIYFGEGSWLTVV.